These 24 T cell receptor beta chains came from one sample sequenced in a study of cytomegalovirus exposure and HLA in healthy donors. The PCR employed 60 Vbeta primers together with 13 Jbeta primers. Sequenced by immunoSEQ multiplex PCR; TCRdb stores in-frame clones only, minus some. This table holds 90,000 to 150,000 clones, about 70% found once. The sequencing sample was made of PBMCs. The receptors here all came from a woman between 40 and 55 years old in good health and CMV-seropositive.

The genes are TRBV5-4 and TRBJ2-3; the match to TRBD2 covers 9 bases. The CDR3 is 16 residues long. Germline V gene sequence: CDR1 SGHNT, CDR2 YYREEE (reference sequence). V was clipped by 2 bases and J by 7 bases; unmatched bases: 11. The DNA of the CDR3 is TGTGCCAGCAGCTTCCCCACAGCGGGGGGTCTAAATACGCAGTATTTT. Translation gives CASSFPTAGGLNTQYF.

The J gene is TRBJ2-3, the V gene TRBV7-2, with 7 nucleotides matching TRBD2. This CDR3 is 15 amino acids long. V lost 0 bases to trimming and J lost 6 bases; unmatched junction nucleotides: 6. Looked up from germline, CDR1 is SGHTA and CDR2 is FQGNSA. CDR3 nucleotide sequence: TGTGCCAGCAGCTTAGCCCGACTAGCCGTGGATACGCAGTATTTT. Protein sequence: CASSLARLAVDTQYF.

This clone turned up a few times. V and J are TRBV7-9 and TRBJ1-6; D remains ambiguous. The CDR3 covers 17 residues. Germline V gene lookup returns CDR1 SEHNR and CDR2 FQNEAQ (reference sequence). Trimming stripped 3 bases from V and 6 bases from J, with 18 bases between. CDR3 amino acids: CASSFGSVGSSNSPLHF. CDR3 sequence (DNA): TGTGCCAGCAGCTTCGGGTCGGTCGGATCATCTAATTCACCCCTCCACTTT.

This rearrangement joins TRBV18 to TRBJ1-6; D is ambiguous. Germline CDR1 KGHSH, CDR2 LQKENI. Trimming took 3 bases from V and 10 from J, leaving 25 bases between them. The CDR3 contains 18 residues. The CDR3 sequence: CASSPAGRSPDRSSPLHF. The DNA for the CDR3 is TGTGCCAGCTCACCCGCTGGTCGCTCGCCGGATCGGAGCTCACCCCTCCACTTT.

V and J are TRBV5-1 and TRBJ2-7; maybe TRBD1 (5 bases). Trimming removed 3 bases at V and 0 bases at J, with 13 bases between. Germline-derived CDR1 and CDR2 are SGHRS and YFSETQ. The CDR3 spans 15 residues. The CDR3 is CASSWNDRSSYEQYF. The DNA of the CDR3 is TGCGCCAGCAGCTGGAATGACAGATCCTCCTACGAGCAGTACTTC.

The chain uses TRBV27 and TRBJ2-7, with 11 bases that match TRBD2. The V gene's germline CDR1 is MNHEY and CDR2 SMNVEV (reference sequence). This CDR3 has 14 residues. The junction had 6 bases not matched to a gene; V was cut back by 6 bases and J by 5 bases. The chain's CDR3 is CASSVAGGPHEQYF. The CDR3 DNA reads as TGTGCCAGCAGCGTAGCGGGGGGGCCCCACGAGCAGTACTTC.

The chain joins TRBV5-4 to TRBJ1-2; no reliable D call. Germline lookup yields CDR1 SGHNT and CDR2 YYREEE (reference sequence). The CDR3 runs to 15 residues. V was pared by 2 bases and J by 3 bases, with 14 bases between. CDR3 nucleotide sequence: TGTGCCAGCAGCTTTATGAGTGCCCTCTACTATGGCTACACCTTC. Amino acids: CASSFMSALYYGYTF.

The gene calls are TRBV29-1 and TRBJ1-1, with 8 positions matching TRBD1. Germline values: CDR1 SQVTM, CDR2 ANQGSEA. The CDR3 totals 12 residues. The junction had 2 bases not matched to a gene; V was cut back by 4 bases and J by 4 bases. Here the CDR3 reads CSVGQGSTEAFF. In DNA, the CDR3 is TGCAGCGTTGGACAGGGGAGCACTGAAGCTTTCTTT.

This clone showed up just a few times. This CDR3 reads CASSLSQAYGYTF. CDR3 sequence (DNA): TGCGCCAGCAGCTTGTCACAGGCCTATGGCTACACCTTC. The chain links TRBV5-1 to TRBJ1-2; maybe TRBD1 (5 bases). The CDR3 runs to 13 residues. Trimming removed 1 base at V and 4 bases at J, with 8 bases between. Germline assignment: CDR1 SGHRS and CDR2 YFSETQ.

This chain connects TRBV10-3 to TRBJ2-7; the D gene is possibly TRBD1 (6 bases). The germline CDR1 and CDR2 sequences are ENHRY and SYGVKD. CDR3 length: 12 residues. V gave up 4 bases and J gave up 3 bases, with 7 bases separating them. The CDR3 region has the DNA TGTGCCATCAGTGGACAGGTCTACGAGCAGTACTTC. This gives the protein CAISGQVYEQYF.

The chain joins TRBV6-4 to TRBJ2-3; 15 bases are a match to TRBD2. J gave up 5 bases and V 4 bases, and 4 bases lay outside the gene matches. Germline V gives CDR1 MRHNA, CDR2 SNTAGT. The CDR3 sequence is 16 residues long. CDR3 sequence: CASSAGLAGGEDTQYF. The CDR3 DNA reads as TGTGCCAGCAGTGCCGGACTAGCGGGGGGGGAAGATACGCAGTATTTT.

The V gene is TRBV5-1, the J gene TRBJ2-3; D is possibly TRBD2 (5 bases). The V gene lost 0 bases and the J gene lost 6 bases, with 17 bases spanning the gap. Germline CDR1 is SGHRS and CDR2 is YFSETQ. The CDR3 is 16 amino acids. This CDR3 is CASSLVVGSPRDTQYF. DNA for the CDR3: TGCGCCAGCAGCTTGGTTGTGGGGAGCCCTCGGGATACGCAGTATTTT.

CDR3 in DNA: TGTGCCAGCAGTTCCACCGGGACAGGGATCTACGAGCAGTACTTC. This translates into CASSSTGTGIYEQYF. The chain combines TRBV28 with TRBJ2-7; 9 bases match TRBD1. V dropped 4 bases and J dropped 3; count of bases not matched to a gene: 7. The CDR3 runs 15 residues. Germline loops: CDR1 MDHEN, CDR2 SYDVKM.

The chain couples TRBV2 to TRBJ2-7; 12 bases fit TRBD1. The length of the CDR3 is 15 residues. V was clipped by 2 bases and J by 6 bases; unmatched bases: 5. Germline values: CDR1 SNHLY, CDR2 FYNNEI. For the CDR3, the DNA is TGTGCCAGCAGTGAATCCCCGGGACAGGGGGCCGAGCAGTACTTC. This gives the protein CASSESPGQGAEQYF.

This rearrangement joins TRBV5-1 to TRBJ1-1; 8 bases map to TRBD1. CDR1 and CDR2 (germline): SGHRS, YFSETQ. The CDR3 is 15 residues long. After removal of 4 bases from V and 4 bases from J, the junction contained 9 bases not matched to a gene. CDR3 residues: CASSPRGQGGTEAFF. The DNA for the CDR3 is TGCGCCAGCAGCCCAAGAGGACAGGGAGGCACTGAAGCTTTCTTT. The complete variable domain, with remaining parts taken from reference TRBV5-1 and TRBJ1-1, reads KAGVTQTPRYLIKTRGQQVTLSCSPISGHRSVSWYQQTPGQGLQFLFEYFSETQRNKGNFPGRFSGRQFSNSRSEMNVSTLELGDSALYLCASSPRGQGGTEAFFGQGTRLTVV.

V and J are TRBV6-5 and TRBJ2-3; TRBD2 agrees at 8 bases. The CDR3 spans 15 residues. In germline, CDR1 is MNHEY, CDR2 SVGAGI. V lost 6 bases to trimming and J lost 6 bases; unmatched junction nucleotides: 11. The CDR3 sequence: CASRLYGGAWDTQYF. The CDR3 nucleotides read TGTGCCAGCAGACTGTACGGGGGGGCTTGGGATACGCAGTATTTT.

This rearrangement joins TRBV5-1 to TRBJ1-2; 7 bases are a match to TRBD1. From germline, CDR1 is SGHRS and CDR2 YFSETQ. V lost 0 bases and J lost 3; bases outside the gene matches: 8. The CDR3 runs to 16 residues. The CDR3 region has the DNA TGCGCCAGCAGCTTGGCCCTGACAGGGTACGACTATGGCTACACCTTC. Translating gives CASSLALTGYDYGYTF.

The CDR3: CASTGDTQYF. CDR3 bases: TGTGCCAGCACCGGAGATACGCAGTATTTT. J is TRBJ2-3 and V is TRBV7-2; unclear D gene. With 7 bases removed from V and 5 bases from J, the gap between germline ends came to 4 bases. Germline V CDR1 and CDR2: SGHTA, FQGNSA. The length of the CDR3 is 10 residues.

The V call is TRBV30, the J call TRBJ1-2; D gene uncertain. Deletions cut 2 bases from V and 5 bases from J, with 9 bases between. The CDR3 is 12 residues long. The germline V gene has CDR1 GTSNPN and CDR2 SVGIG (reference sequence). The CDR3 DNA reads TGTGCCTGGAGTCGGTCCGGGTATGGCTACACCTTC. It is translated as CAWSRSGYGYTF.

CDR3 protein: CAISPGQVQGAQYF. For the CDR3, the DNA is TGTGCCATCAGCCCCGGGCAGGTCCAAGGGGCCCAGTACTTC. The chain couples TRBV10-3 to TRBJ2-5, with D tentatively TRBD1 (5 bases). This CDR3 has 14 residues. V gave up 6 bases and J gave up 9 bases, with 20 bases separating them. Germline CDR1 ENHRY, CDR2 SYGVKD.

V gene TRBV18 combines with J gene TRBJ2-7, with 7 bases matching TRBD1. V shed 4 bases, J shed 1 base, and the junction held 7 bases outside the gene matches. The CDR3 has 15 amino acids. Germline-derived CDR1 and CDR2 are KGHSH and LQKENI. CDR3 in amino acids: CASSRGGRGSYEQYF. The CDR3 DNA follows: TGTGCCAGCTCACGAGGGGGCAGGGGATCCTACGAGCAGTACTTC. Full variable domain (remainder filled in from reference TRBV18 and TRBJ2-7): NAGVMQNPRHLVRRRGQEARLRCSPMKGHSHVYWYRQLPEEGLKFMVYLQKENIIDESGMPKERFSAEFPKEGPSILRIQQVVRGDSAAYFCASSRGGRGSYEQYFGPGTRLTVT.

This chain links TRBV30 with TRBJ1-6; 10 bases map to TRBD1. The V gene end was trimmed by 1 base and the J gene end by 7 bases; junction bases not matched to a gene: 4. There are 15 residues in the CDR3. In germline, CDR1 is GTSNPN, CDR2 SVGIG (reference sequence). The CDR3 coding sequence is TGTGCCTGGAGTGAGGGACAGGGGTTCAATTCACCCCTCCACTTT. Translating it yields CAWSEGQGFNSPLHF.

The chain employs TRBV5-1 and TRBJ1-5; 9 positions agree with TRBD1. CDR3 length: 15 residues. CDR1 and CDR2 (germline): SGHRS, YFSETQ. The ends lost 9 bases at V and 1 base at J; junction bases unmatched: 8. CDR3 sequence (DNA): TGCGCCATCAAAACAGGGGGCCGCAGCAATCAGCCCCAGCATTTT. Encoded protein: CAIKTGGRSNQPQHF.

The chain couples TRBV27 to TRBJ1-5; 9 nucleotides line up with TRBD1. The junction had 6 bases not matched to a gene; V was cut back by 6 bases and J by 6 bases. The CDR3 sequence is 14 residues long. The germline V gene has CDR1 MNHEY and CDR2 SMNVEV (reference sequence). CDR3 residues: CASSSGQGRQPQHF. CDR3 bases: TGTGCCAGCAGCTCGGGACAGGGTCGTCAGCCCCAGCATTTT.